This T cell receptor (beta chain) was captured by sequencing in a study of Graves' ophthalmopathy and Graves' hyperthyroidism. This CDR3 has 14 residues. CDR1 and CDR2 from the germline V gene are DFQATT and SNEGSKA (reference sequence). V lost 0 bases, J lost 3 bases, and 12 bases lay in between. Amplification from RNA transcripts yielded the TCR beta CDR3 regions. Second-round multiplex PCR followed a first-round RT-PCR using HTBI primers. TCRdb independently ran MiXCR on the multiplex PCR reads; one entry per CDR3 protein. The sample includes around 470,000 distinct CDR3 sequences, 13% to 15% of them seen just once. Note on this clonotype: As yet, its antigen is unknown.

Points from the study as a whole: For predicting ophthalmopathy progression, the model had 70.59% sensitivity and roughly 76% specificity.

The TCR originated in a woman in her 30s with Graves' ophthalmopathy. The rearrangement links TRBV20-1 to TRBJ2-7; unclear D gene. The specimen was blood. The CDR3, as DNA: TGCAGTGCTAGAGATCATCTGGGTTACTACGAGCAGTACTTC. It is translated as CSARDHLGYYEQYF.